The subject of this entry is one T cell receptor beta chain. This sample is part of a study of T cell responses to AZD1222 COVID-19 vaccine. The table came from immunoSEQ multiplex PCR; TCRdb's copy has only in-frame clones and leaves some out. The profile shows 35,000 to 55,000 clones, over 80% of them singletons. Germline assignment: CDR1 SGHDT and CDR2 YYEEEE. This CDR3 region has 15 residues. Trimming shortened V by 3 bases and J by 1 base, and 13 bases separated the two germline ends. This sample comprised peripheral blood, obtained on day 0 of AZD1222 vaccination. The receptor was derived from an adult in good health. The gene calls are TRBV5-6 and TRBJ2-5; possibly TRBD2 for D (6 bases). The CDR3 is CASSYVGRPQETQYF. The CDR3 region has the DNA TGTGCCAGCAGCTACGTGGGGAGGCCCCAAGAGACCCAGTACTTC.